The 17 T cell receptor beta chains below come from one sample, sequenced in a study of blood T cell repertoires in COVID-19. Measured with immunoSEQ multiplex PCR; TCRdb has only the in-frame clones, and not every one. The sample carries 200,000 or so clones, about 85% recorded once. Input material: peripheral blood. The source of these receptors is a man between 60 and 75 years old with COVID-19, enrolled during active disease.

This sequence joins TRBV2 and TRBJ2-2, with 12 bases fitting TRBD2. In germline, CDR1 is SNHLY, CDR2 FYNNEI. The CDR3 is 16 amino acids. The V gene end was trimmed by 5 bases and the J gene end by 2 bases; junction bases not matched to a gene: 3. The CDR3 loop is CASSPLAGGNTGELFF. For the CDR3, the DNA is TGTGCCAGCAGTCCACTAGCGGGAGGCAACACCGGGGAGCTGTTTTTT. Drawing the rest from reference TRBV2 and TRBJ2-2, the complete variable domain is EPEVTQTPSHQVTQMGQEVILRCVPISNHLYFYWYRQILGQKVEFLVSFYNNEISEKSEIFDDQFSVERPDGSNFTLKIRSTKLEDSAMYFCASSPLAGGNTGELFFGEGSRLTVL.

V is TRBV9 and J is TRBJ2-5, with D maybe TRBD1 (6 bases). The germline V and J ends were trimmed by 2 bases and 5 bases, with 16 bases remaining between them. The CDR3 length is 15 residues. CDR1 and CDR2 from the germline V gene are SGDLS and YYNGEE. The CDR3 DNA sequence: TGTGCCAGCAGCGTGGCGGCAGGGGTAGGGGAGACCCAGTACTTC. It encodes CASSVAAGVGETQYF.

This chain connects TRBV7-3 to TRBJ2-1; D remains unclear. The CDR3 is made up of 13 amino acids. Germline-derived CDR1 and CDR2 are SGHTA and FQGTGA. V was shortened by 5 bases and J by 6 bases, with 11 bases between the two germline ends. In nucleotides, the CDR3 is TGTGCCAGCAGCCTGGCGGTGGGCAATGAGCAGTTCTTC. This codes for CASSLAVGNEQFF.

The rearrangement links TRBV3-1 (or the pseudogene TRBV3-2) to TRBJ1-1; 10 nucleotides match TRBD1. The CDR3 has 14 residues. V lost 4 bases and J lost 1; bases outside the gene matches: 0. The germline gives CDR1 LGHDT, CDR2 YNNKEL (reference sequence). CDR3 in DNA: TGTGCCAGCAGCCGGGACAGGGGGAACACTGAAGCTTTCTTT. The encoded protein is CASSRDRGNTEAFF.

The count of this clone is one. J is TRBJ2-7 and V is TRBV29-1; TRBD2 matches 7 bases. J gave up 6 bases and V 4 bases, and 6 bases lay outside the gene matches. CDR3 length: 12 residues. The germline CDR1 and CDR2 sequences are SQVTM and ANQGSEA. CDR3 sequence: CSVGEWEGEQYF. The CDR3 coding sequence is TGCAGCGTTGGGGAATGGGAGGGCGAGCAGTACTTC.

V and J are TRBV29-1 and TRBJ2-5; D may be TRBD2 (6 bases). CDR1 SQVTM and CDR2 ANQGSEA come from the germline V gene. V dropped 7 bases and J dropped 5 bases, with 11 bases sitting between them. This CDR3 has 11 residues. The CDR3 loop reads CSGRDAETQYF. The CDR3 coding sequence is TGCAGCGGGCGGGACGCTGAGACCCAGTACTTC.

V is TRBV3-1 (or the pseudogene TRBV3-2) and J is TRBJ2-1, with a weak D call TRBD2 (6 bases). Germline assignment: CDR1 LGHDT and CDR2 YNNKEL (reference sequence). The CDR3 contains 14 residues. Between the trimmed V and J ends, which lost 4 bases and 4 bases, there was a span of 11 bases. CDR3 bases: TGTGCCAGCAGCCTCCGGGACTCTTACAATGAGCAGTTCTTC. As protein: CASSLRDSYNEQFF.

The chain has TRBV3-1 (or the pseudogene TRBV3-2) and TRBJ1-3; 8 nucleotides line up with TRBD1. The V gene end was trimmed by 4 bases and the J gene end by 2 bases; junction bases not matched to a gene: 4. Germline V gene lookup returns CDR1 LGHDT and CDR2 YNNKEL (reference sequence). The CDR3 consists of 15 residues. In nucleotides, the CDR3 is TGTGCCAGCAGCCCGGACAGGGCGACTGGAAACACCATATATTTT. The encoded protein is CASSPDRATGNTIYF.

The V and J genes are TRBV7-9 and TRBJ2-2; TRBD1 matches at 9 bases. The V gene's germline CDR1 is SEHNR and CDR2 FQNEAQ (reference sequence). The CDR3 is 16 amino acids. The trim removed 4 bases at V and 0 bases at J, leaving 3 bases unmatched. CDR3 sequence: CASSSTGGANTGELFF. The CDR3 region has the DNA TGTGCCAGCAGCTCCACAGGGGGCGCGAACACCGGGGAGCTGTTTTTT.

The chain employs TRBV27 and TRBJ1-1; D unresolved. V shed 5 bases and J shed 1 base, with 8 bases lying between them. Germline V gene data show CDR1 as MNHEY and CDR2 as SMNVEV (reference sequence). The CDR3 is 13 residues long. The CDR3 DNA reads TGTGCCAGCAGTACGCCAGGGAACACTGAAGCTTTCTTT. This encodes CASSTPGNTEAFF.

This clone was observed a few times. The chain uses TRBV11-2 and TRBJ1-2, with TRBD1 matching 10 bases. The germline V gene encodes CDR1 SGHAT and CDR2 FQNNGV. V dropped 4 bases and J dropped 5; count of bases not matched to a gene: 1. The CDR3 is 13 residues long. As DNA, the CDR3 is TGTGCCAGCAGCTCGGACAGGGGGTATGGCTACACCTTC. It is translated as CASSSDRGYGYTF.

The V gene is TRBV7-2, the J gene TRBJ1-2; D possibly corresponds to TRBD1 (5 bases). Germline assignment: CDR1 SGHTA and CDR2 FQGNSA. V was pared by 4 bases and J by 8 bases, with 17 bases between. CDR3 length: 14 amino acids. Written as DNA, the CDR3 is TGTGCCAGCAGCTCCAGGGAGGGAAGCGAGGGCTACACCTTC. Encoded protein: CASSSREGSEGYTF. Drawing the rest from reference TRBV7-2 and TRBJ1-2, the complete variable domain is GAGVSQSPSNKVTEKGKDVELRCDPISGHTALYWYRQSLGQGLEFLIYFQGNSAPDKSGLPSDRFSAERTGGSVSTLTIQRTQQEDSAVYLCASSSREGSEGYTFGSGTRLTVV.

V gene TRBV27 combines with J gene TRBJ2-6, with D maybe TRBD1 (6 bases). V shed 7 bases and J shed 1 base, with 11 bases lying between them. The length of the CDR3 is 15 residues. The germline CDR1 and CDR2 sequences are MNHEY and SMNVEV (reference sequence). The CDR3 loop is CASTRTGSGANVLTF. The CDR3 nucleotides read TGTGCCAGCACAAGAACAGGGTCTGGGGCCAACGTCCTGACTTTC.

This clone was seen only a few times. The chain uses TRBV29-1 and TRBJ2-1; D possibly corresponds to TRBD2 (5 bases). V shed 5 bases and J shed 0 bases, with 11 bases lying between them. CDR1 and CDR2 (germline): SQVTM, ANQGSEA. CDR3 length: 14 amino acids. CDR3 in DNA: TGCAGCGTTTTCCTAGCTGGCTCCTACAATGAGCAGTTCTTC. The encoded protein is CSVFLAGSYNEQFF.

This chain links TRBV5-1 with TRBJ2-2, with 10 bases aligning to TRBD1. The germline V gene has CDR1 SGHRS and CDR2 YFSETQ. J was trimmed by 4 bases and V by 0 bases; bases with no gene match: 0. This CDR3 has 15 amino acids. CDR3 DNA sequence: TGCGCCAGCAGCTTGGGGACAGGGGGCACCGGGGAGCTGTTTTTT. It encodes CASSLGTGGTGELFF.

V gene TRBV6-2 or TRBV6-3 combines with J gene TRBJ1-1; 7 nucleotides match TRBD1. The CDR3 has 14 residues. Per the germline V gene, CDR1 is MNHEY and CDR2 is SVGEGT. V trimming: 4 bases; J trimming: 2 bases; junction bases outside the gene matches: 4. The DNA for the CDR3 is TGTGCCAGCAGTTCGGACAGGTTCAACACTGAAGCTTTCTTT. Protein: CASSSDRFNTEAFF.

The chain links TRBV4-3 to TRBJ1-2; a possible D gene is TRBD1 (6 bases). The germline gives CDR1 LGHNA, CDR2 YSLEER. This CDR3 has 15 residues. Deletions cut 0 bases from V and 4 bases from J, with 12 bases between. CDR3 protein: CASSQETGRGYGYTF. In DNA form, the CDR3 reads TGCGCCAGCAGCCAAGAGACAGGTCGCGGCTATGGCTACACCTTC.